This record concerns one TCR beta chain sequence. Its matching antigen is unknown. This record belongs to a study of CD8+ T cells in alopecia areata. Findings and caveats of the study: Whether baseline CD8+ expansion is linked to response remains uncertain, given a single nonresponder. With tofacitinib ongoing, many expanded lesional clones persisted in both scalp and blood.

The treatment was: oral pan-JAK inhibitor, 5-10 mg twice daily. Sequencing relied on a cDNA template that was reverse transcribed from extracted RNA. The method was immunoSEQ multiplex PCR; TCRdb's version includes in-frame clones alone and lacks a portion of them. This table holds 190,000 or so clones, 55% to 70% found once. J was trimmed by 7 bases and V by 3 bases; bases with no gene match: 6. The CDR3 contains 15 residues. Germline CDR1 and CDR2: MGHRA and YSYEKL. This specimen was CD4+ T cells sorted from blood, taken at week 24, from a patient treated with tofacitinib. This rearrangement joins TRBV4-1 to TRBJ1-5; TRBD1 agrees at 10 bases. The clonotype originates from a human donor with alopecia areata. CDR3 residues: CASSHGTGEDQPQHF. The CDR3 coding sequence is TGCGCCAGCAGCCACGGGACAGGGGAGGACCAGCCCCAGCATTTT.